This T cell receptor beta chain was profiled in a study of blood T cell repertoires in COVID-19. Study as a whole: The study drew acute and convalescent COVID-19 samples from the United States, Italy and Spain. The analysed material was cDNA or gDNA that came from T cells, B-cell-depleted T cells, or PBMCs.

Profiled with immunoSEQ multiplex PCR; TCRdb holds only in-frame clones, not every one. This table has some 150,000 clones, 87% appearing once. This CDR3 region has 12 residues. The ends were cut back, 4 bases at V and 7 bases at J, with 10 bases in the middle. Germline loops: CDR1 WNHNN, CDR2 SYGVQD (reference sequence). The clonotype was recovered from a woman aged 60-70 years with active or convalescent COVID-19. This chain connects TRBV10-1 to TRBJ1-2; D ambiguous. The sequenced sample was peripheral blood. The chain's CDR3 is CASSADMRGYTF. The CDR3 region has the DNA TGCGCCAGCAGTGCTGACATGCGTGGCTACACCTTC.